This T cell receptor (beta chain) was sequenced in a study of control samples from healthy donors and cancer patients. Germline V lookup: CDR1 SGHRS, CDR2 YFSETQ. This CDR3 contains 13 residues. V lost 2 bases, J lost 5 bases, and 2 bases stayed unmatched. The method was immunoSEQ multiplex PCR; TCRdb's version includes in-frame clones alone and lacks a portion of them. This sample carries 140,000 or so clones, more than 90% of them seen once, and the ten largest clones take under 4%. This clone was seen once. The chain links TRBV5-1 to TRBJ1-1; 8 bases are a match to TRBD1. Sequencing input: blood. The clonotype originates from a man in his thirties or forties in good health. The CDR3 bases are TGCGCCAGCAGCTTACAGGGGGGGACTGAAGCTTTCTTT. Translated, it gives CASSLQGGTEAFF.